The text below deals with one TCR beta chain. Enrollment shut out patients with autoimmune disease history or systemic immunosuppression. These data are taken from a study of OX40 agonist ivuxolimab in advanced cancers. This table comes from immunoSEQ multiplex PCR, and its TCRdb copy is limited to in-frame clones, with some not included. The sample shows about 92,000 clones, roughly 91% of them seen only once. V dropped 5 bases and J dropped 5; count of bases not matched to a gene: 10. CDR3 length equals 15 residues. CDR1 and CDR2 (germline): SNHLY, FYNNEI. The clonotype originates from an adult with an advanced solid tumor such as melanoma, head and neck, liver or kidney cancer. J is TRBJ2-5 and V is TRBV2, with 8 bases lining up with TRBD1. Sequencing used CD4+ or CD8+ T cells sorted from blood, obtained in a trial of the OX40 agonist ivuxolimab. The CDR3 sequence is CASSRDRGSSETQYF. CDR3 nucleotides: TGTGCCAGCAGTCGCGACAGGGGTTCCTCGGAGACCCAGTACTTC.